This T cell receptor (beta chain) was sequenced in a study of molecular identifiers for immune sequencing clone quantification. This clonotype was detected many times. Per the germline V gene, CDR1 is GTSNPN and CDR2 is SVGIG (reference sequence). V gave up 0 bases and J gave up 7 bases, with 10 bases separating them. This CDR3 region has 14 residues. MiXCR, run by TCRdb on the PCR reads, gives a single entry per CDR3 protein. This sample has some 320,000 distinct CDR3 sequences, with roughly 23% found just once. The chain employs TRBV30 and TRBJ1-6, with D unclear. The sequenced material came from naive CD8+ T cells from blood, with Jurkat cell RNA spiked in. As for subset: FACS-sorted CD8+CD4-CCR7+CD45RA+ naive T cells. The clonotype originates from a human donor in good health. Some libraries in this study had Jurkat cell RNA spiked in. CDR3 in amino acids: CAWSVVRANSPLHF. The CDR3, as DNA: TGTGCCTGGAGTGTAGTGCGGGCCAATTCACCCCTCCACTTT.